The sequence of this TCR beta chain was determined in a study of shared clonotypes between healthy human individuals. This table comes from immunoSEQ multiplex PCR, and its TCRdb copy is limited to in-frame clones, with some not included. The table includes around 750,000 clones, under 80% detected once. This CDR3 comprises 16 residues. V lost 0 bases to trimming and J lost 0 bases, with 12 bases between them. CDR1 and CDR2 (germline): GTSNPN, SVGIG (reference sequence). Study-wide findings and caveats: Represented diversity (both genetic and exposure-history) was limited by the small number of donors. A generally larger estimated richness was seen in naive subsets than in memory subsets.

The table lists this clone with a few counts. Antigen unknown. Sequenced input: memory CD4+ T cells sorted from blood. Sample subset: CD45RA-negative fraction. The chain joins TRBV30 to TRBJ1-3, with unresolved D. The receptor comes from a woman in her 30s in good health. CDR3 in DNA: TGTGCCTGGAGTGTACGCGTCGGCGCCTCTGGAAACACCATATATTTT. It specifies CAWSVRVGASGNTIYF. The full variable domain, its missing parts supplied by reference TRBV30 and TRBJ1-3, is SQTIHQWPATLVQPVGSPLSLECTVEGTSNPNLYWYRQAAGRGLQLLFYSVGIGQISSEVPQNLSASRPQDRQFILSSKKLLLSDSGFYLCAWSVRVGASGNTIYFGEGSWLTVV.